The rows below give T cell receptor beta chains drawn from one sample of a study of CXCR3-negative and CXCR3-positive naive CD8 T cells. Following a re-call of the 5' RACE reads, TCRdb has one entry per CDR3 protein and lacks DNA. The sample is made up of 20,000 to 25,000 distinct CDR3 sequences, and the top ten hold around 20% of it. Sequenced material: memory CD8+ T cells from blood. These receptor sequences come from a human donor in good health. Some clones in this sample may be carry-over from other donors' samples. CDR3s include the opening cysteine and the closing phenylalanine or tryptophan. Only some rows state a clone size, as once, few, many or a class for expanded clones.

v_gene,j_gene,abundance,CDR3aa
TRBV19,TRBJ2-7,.,CASSLSGTYEQYF
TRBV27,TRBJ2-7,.,CASSLGGQGLEQYF
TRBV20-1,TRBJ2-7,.,CSALPLGLAGDYEQYF
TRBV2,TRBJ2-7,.,CANHKTGGAGYEQYF
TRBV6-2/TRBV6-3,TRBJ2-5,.,CASSPGARDQETQYF
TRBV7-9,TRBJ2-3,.,CASSQSRDRGLADTQYF
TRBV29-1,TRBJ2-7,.,CSVEERSYEQYF
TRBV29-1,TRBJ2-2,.,CSVTGGRDPNTGELFF
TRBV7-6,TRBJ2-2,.,CASRTVNTGELFF
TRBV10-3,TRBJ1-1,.,CAISESRQGGTEAFF
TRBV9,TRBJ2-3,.,CASSVGRNTDTQYF
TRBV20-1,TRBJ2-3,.,CSAPELDSTDTQYF
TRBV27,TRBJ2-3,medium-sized,CASSFTGGAVDTQYF
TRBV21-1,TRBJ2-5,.,CASSPRRQETQYF
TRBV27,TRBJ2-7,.,CASSLSSGDLYEQYF
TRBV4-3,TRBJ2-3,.,CASSQDRGQGADTQYF
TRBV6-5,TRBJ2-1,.,CASSYFRGLDNEQFF